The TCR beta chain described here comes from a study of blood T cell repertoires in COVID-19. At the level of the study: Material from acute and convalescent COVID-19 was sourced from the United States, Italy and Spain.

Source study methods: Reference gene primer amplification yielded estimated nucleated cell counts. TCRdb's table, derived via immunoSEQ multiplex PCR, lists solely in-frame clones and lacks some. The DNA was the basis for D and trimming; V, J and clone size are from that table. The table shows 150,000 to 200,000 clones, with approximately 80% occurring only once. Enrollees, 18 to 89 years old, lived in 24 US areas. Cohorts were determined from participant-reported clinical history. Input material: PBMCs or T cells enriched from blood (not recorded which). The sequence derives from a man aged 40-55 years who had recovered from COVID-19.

CDR3 sequence: CASSEQGGVTDTQYF. The DNA for the CDR3 is TGCGCCAGCAGTGAGCAGGGGGGAGTCACAGATACGCAGTATTTT. The genes are TRBV10-1 and TRBJ2-3; weak D call: TRBD1 (7 bases). Trimming removed 2 bases at V and 2 bases at J, with 11 bases between. The CDR3 totals 15 residues. The germline CDR1 and CDR2 sequences are WNHNN and SYGVQD (reference sequence).